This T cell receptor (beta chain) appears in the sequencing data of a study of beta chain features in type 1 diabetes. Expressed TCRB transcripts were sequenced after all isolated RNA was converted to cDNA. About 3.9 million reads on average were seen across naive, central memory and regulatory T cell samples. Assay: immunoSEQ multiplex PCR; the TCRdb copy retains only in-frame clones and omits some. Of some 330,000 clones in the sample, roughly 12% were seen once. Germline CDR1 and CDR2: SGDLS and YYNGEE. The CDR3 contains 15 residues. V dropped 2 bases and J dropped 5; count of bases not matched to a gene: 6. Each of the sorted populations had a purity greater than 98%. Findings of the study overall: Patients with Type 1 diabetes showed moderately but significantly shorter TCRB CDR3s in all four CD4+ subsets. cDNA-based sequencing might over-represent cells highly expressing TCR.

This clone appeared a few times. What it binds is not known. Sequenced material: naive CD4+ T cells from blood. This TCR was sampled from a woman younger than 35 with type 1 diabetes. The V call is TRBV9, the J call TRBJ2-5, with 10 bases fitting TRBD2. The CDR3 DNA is TGTGCCAGCAGCGTGGTACTAGCGGGATTGGAGACCCAGTACTTC. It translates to CASSVVLAGLETQYF.